The rows below give T cell receptor beta chains drawn from one sample of a study of T cells after yellow fever vaccination. TCRdb re-called the 5' RACE reads with MiXCR, one entry per CDR3 protein. The sample consists of about 22,000 distinct CDR3 sequences, roughly 5.5% of them appearing once. Sequenced here: PBMCs, either bulk or a sorted T-cell subset (CD4+, CD8+, memory, or dextramer-sorted; not recorded which), sampled around 45 days after the first yellow fever vaccination. The receptors here all came from a man aged 18 to 30 who received the YFV17D yellow fever vaccine. The CDR3 runs from the conserved cysteine through the conserved F or W. D genes are given only for firm matches. Clone size is given as once, few, many or a size class.

clone size: many
D gene: NA
J gene: TRBJ2-3
V gene: TRBV5-1
CDR3 DNA: TGCGCCAGCAGCTTGGGGAGGGAAGACCGCACAGATACGCAGTATTTT
CDR3 protein: CASSLGREDRTDTQYF

clone size: many
D gene: TRBD1
J gene: TRBJ2-3
V gene: TRBV6-1
CDR3 DNA: TGTGCCAGCAGTGAAAGACAGGGACCGTCCACAGATACGCAGTATTTT
CDR3 protein: CASSERQGPSTDTQYF

clone size: many
D gene: NA
J gene: TRBJ2-1
V gene: TRBV11-2
CDR3 DNA: TGTGCCAGCAGCTTTCACACCCTCTCACGAAATGAGCAGTTCTTC
CDR3 protein: CASSFHTLSRNEQFF

clone size: many
D gene: TRBD1
J gene: TRBJ2-7
V gene: TRBV6-1
CDR3 DNA: TGTGCCAGCAGGAAAAACACCGGGACAGGCCAGCAGTACTTC
CDR3 protein: CASRKNTGTGQQYF

clone size: many
D gene: NA
J gene: TRBJ2-3
V gene: TRBV6-5
CDR3 DNA: TGTGCCAGCAGTTGGGGCCCCGCGGGGTCCACAGATACGCAGTATTTT
CDR3 protein: CASSWGPAGSTDTQYF

clone size: many
D gene: NA
J gene: TRBJ2-3
V gene: TRBV20-1
CDR3 DNA: TGCAGTGCTACGGGGCAGGGGCCAGATACGCAGTATTTT
CDR3 protein: CSATGQGPDTQYF

clone size: many
D gene: NA
J gene: TRBJ2-1
V gene: TRBV7-2
CDR3 DNA: TGTGCCAGCGGCCGATACAATGAGCAGTTCTTC
CDR3 protein: CASGRYNEQFF

clone size: many
D gene: NA
J gene: TRBJ1-1
V gene: TRBV29-1
CDR3 DNA: TGCAGCGTAACCCGTGGGGGGGGCGCAGTAACTGAAGCTTTCTTT
CDR3 protein: CSVTRGGGAVTEAFF

clone size: many
D gene: NA
J gene: TRBJ2-2
V gene: TRBV10-2
CDR3 DNA: TGCGCCAGCAGTAGGACAGTGAACACCGGGGAGCTGTTTTTT
CDR3 protein: CASSRTVNTGELFF

clone size: many
D gene: NA
J gene: TRBJ2-1
V gene: TRBV7-6
CDR3 DNA: TGTGCCAGCAGCTTAGACCAAACACAGTCCAATGAGCAGTTCTTC
CDR3 protein: CASSLDQTQSNEQFF

clone size: many
D gene: NA
J gene: TRBJ2-2
V gene: TRBV19
CDR3 DNA: TGTGCCAGTAGGCTTCGGGCAAGTACAGAGGGGGGCACCGGGGAGCTGTTTTTT
CDR3 protein: CASRLRASTEGGTGELFF

clone size: many
D gene: NA
J gene: TRBJ1-2
V gene: TRBV19
CDR3 DNA: TGTGCCAGTAGTCGGGACGTCTATTATGGCTACACCTTC
CDR3 protein: CASSRDVYYGYTF

clone size: many
D gene: TRBD2
J gene: TRBJ2-3
V gene: TRBV20-1
CDR3 DNA: TGCAGTGCTCTGAGGGCAGCGGGGTATCCAGATACGCAGTATTTT
CDR3 protein: CSALRAAGYPDTQYF

clone size: many
D gene: NA
J gene: TRBJ2-3
V gene: TRBV3-1
CDR3 DNA: TGTGCCAGCAGCCAACAAACGGGAAATACGCAGTATTTT
CDR3 protein: CASSQQTGNTQYF